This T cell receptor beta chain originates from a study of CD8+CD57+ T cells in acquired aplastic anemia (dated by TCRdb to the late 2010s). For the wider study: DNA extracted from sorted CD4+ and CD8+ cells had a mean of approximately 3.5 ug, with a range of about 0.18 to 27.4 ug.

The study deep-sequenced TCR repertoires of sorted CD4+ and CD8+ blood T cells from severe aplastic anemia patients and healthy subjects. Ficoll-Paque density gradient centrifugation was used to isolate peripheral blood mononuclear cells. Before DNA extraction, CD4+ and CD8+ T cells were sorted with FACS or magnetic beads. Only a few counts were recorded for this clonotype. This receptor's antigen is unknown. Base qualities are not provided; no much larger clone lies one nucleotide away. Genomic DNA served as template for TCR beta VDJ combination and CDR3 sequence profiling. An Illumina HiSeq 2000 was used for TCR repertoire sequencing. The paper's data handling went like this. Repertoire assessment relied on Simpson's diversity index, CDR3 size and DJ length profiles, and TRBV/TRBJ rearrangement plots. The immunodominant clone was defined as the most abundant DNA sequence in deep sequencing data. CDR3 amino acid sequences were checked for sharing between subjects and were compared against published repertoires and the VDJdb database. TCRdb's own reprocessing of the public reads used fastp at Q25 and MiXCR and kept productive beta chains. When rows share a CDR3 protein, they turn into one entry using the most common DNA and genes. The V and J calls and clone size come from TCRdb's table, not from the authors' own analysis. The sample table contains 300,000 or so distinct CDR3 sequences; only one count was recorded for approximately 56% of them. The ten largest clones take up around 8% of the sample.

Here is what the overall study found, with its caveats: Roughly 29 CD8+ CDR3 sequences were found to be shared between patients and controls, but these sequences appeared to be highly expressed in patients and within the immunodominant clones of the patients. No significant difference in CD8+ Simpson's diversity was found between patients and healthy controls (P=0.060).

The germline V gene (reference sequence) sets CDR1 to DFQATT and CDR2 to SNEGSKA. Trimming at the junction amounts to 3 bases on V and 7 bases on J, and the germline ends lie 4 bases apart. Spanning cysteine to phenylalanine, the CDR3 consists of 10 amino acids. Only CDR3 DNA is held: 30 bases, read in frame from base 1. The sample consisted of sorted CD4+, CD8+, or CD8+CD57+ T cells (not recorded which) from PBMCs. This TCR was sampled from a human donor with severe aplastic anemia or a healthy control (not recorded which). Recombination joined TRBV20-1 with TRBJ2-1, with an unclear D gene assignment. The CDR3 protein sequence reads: CSARANEQFF. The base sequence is TGCAGTGCTAGGGCAAATGAGCAGTTCTTC.